This T cell receptor beta chain was recovered during a study of blood T cells in healthy people across ages. Investigators took around 10 milliliters of peripheral blood from every donor. A second PCR of roughly 7 to 11 cycles used a sample-barcoded 5' primer and a J-beta primer mix. Tagging of each cDNA molecule was performed by a template-switch adaptor with 12 random nucleotides. Using its own MiXCR run on the 5' RACE reads, TCRdb lists one record per CDR3 protein. Of about 810,000 distinct CDR3 sequences detected, around 36% appear once; the ten largest clones hold 10% to 15%. Notes on this clonotype: The antigen remains unidentified.

Broader study findings: Donor CMV status, an unknown factor, possibly confounded changes in expanded clonotypes. Reliance upon unsorted PBMCs precluded definitive naive versus antigen-experienced comparison.

Between the trimmed V and J ends, which lost 1 base and 3 bases, there was a span of 7 bases. The germline CDR1 and CDR2 sequences are LGHNA and YSLEER. The length of the CDR3 is 14 residues. The J gene is TRBJ1-5, the V gene TRBV4-3, with a weak D call TRBD1 (6 bases). The clonotype originates from a man younger than 35 in good health. The specimen was blood. CDR3 sequence reads: CASSQAGVNQPQHF. CDR3 DNA: TGCGCCAGCAGCCAAGCAGGGGTCAATCAGCCCCAGCATTTT.